Listed here are 8 T cell receptor beta chains from one sample, sequenced in a study of T cells expressing NK-cell markers. Reprocessing the 5' RACE reads, TCRdb reports a single entry for every CDR3 protein and omits DNA. The specimen's table records about 160,000 distinct CDR3 sequences. Material for sequencing was blood T cells: a sorted CD56 or NKG2C T cell subset, CD4+ or CD8+ T cells, or bulk PBMC T cells (not recorded which). All receptors come from a woman between 18 and 70 years old in good health.

The chain uses TRBV4-2 and TRBJ2-1; TCRdb gives TRBD2 as the D gene, but with no DNA this cannot be confirmed. This CDR3 contains 15 residues. The germline gives CDR1 LGHNA, CDR2 YNFKEQ. CDR3 loop: CASSHPGGNSNEQFF.

The V gene is TRBV7-9, the J gene TRBJ1-5; without DNA, the TCRdb call of TRBD1 cannot be checked. The germline CDR1 and CDR2 sequences are SEHNR and FQNEAQ (reference sequence). CDR3 length: 16 amino acids. CDR3 amino acids: CASSLDPGGLPQPQHF.

This chain links TRBV15 with TRBJ2-1; the TCRdb call, TRBD2, lacks DNA for checking. Looked up from germline, CDR1 is LNHNV and CDR2 is YYDKDF (reference sequence). The CDR3 contains 17 residues. CDR3: CATSRPPLGLADNEQFF.

The rearrangement links TRBV18 to TRBJ2-7; TCRdb lists TRBD1, though no DNA is available to test this call. The CDR3 covers 16 residues. CDR1 and CDR2 from the germline V gene are KGHSH and LQKENI. CDR3 sequence reads: CASSPPGTDFLYEQYF.

The J gene is TRBJ1-1, the V gene TRBV12-3 or TRBV12-4; the TCRdb call, TRBD1, lacks DNA for checking. This CDR3 comprises 13 residues. The CDR3 protein is CASTKDRSTEAFF.

The rearrangement joins TRBV7-7 to TRBJ2-7; TCRdb picks TRBD1, but there is no DNA to check that call. Germline V gene data show CDR1 as SSHAT and CDR2 as FNYEAQ (reference sequence). The CDR3 loop spans 15 amino acids. This CDR3 reads CASSQGQRSSYEQYF.

The chain recombines TRBV24-1 with TRBJ2-2; TCRdb outputs TRBD2, but without DNA this stays unchecked. CDR3 size: 19 residues. Germline V lookup: CDR1 KGHDR, CDR2 SFDVKD. CDR3 region: CATSALPRSGGRDSGELFF.

This chain uses TRBV27 with TRBJ1-1; absent DNA, TCRdb's TRBD1 call cannot be checked. This CDR3 has 15 residues. CDR1 and CDR2 from the germline V gene are MNHEY and SMNVEV (reference sequence). CDR3 sequence reads: CASSLRPGGNTEAFF.